This TCR beta chain stems from a study of identical twins. V lost 5 bases to trimming and J lost 3 bases; unmatched junction nucleotides: 21. The germline V gene has CDR1 MNHNS and CDR2 SASEGT. This CDR3 is 19 amino acids long. One entry per CDR3 protein results from TCRdb running MiXCR on the 5' RACE reads. The repertoire has approximately 590,000 distinct CDR3 sequences, roughly 9.5% of them found once; the top ten carry roughly 3%. These data also formed part of another study, on yellow fever vaccine responses in identical twins.

This receptor was taken from a woman aged 18-29 years in good health. The rearrangement uses TRBV6-1 and TRBJ1-1, with 7 bases aligning to TRBD1. Input material: PBMCs. CDR3 sequence reads: CASSPNLTGKGFRDTEAFF. The DNA of the CDR3 is TGTGCCAGCAGTCCTAATCTGACAGGGAAGGGATTCCGGGACACTGAAGCTTTCTTT.